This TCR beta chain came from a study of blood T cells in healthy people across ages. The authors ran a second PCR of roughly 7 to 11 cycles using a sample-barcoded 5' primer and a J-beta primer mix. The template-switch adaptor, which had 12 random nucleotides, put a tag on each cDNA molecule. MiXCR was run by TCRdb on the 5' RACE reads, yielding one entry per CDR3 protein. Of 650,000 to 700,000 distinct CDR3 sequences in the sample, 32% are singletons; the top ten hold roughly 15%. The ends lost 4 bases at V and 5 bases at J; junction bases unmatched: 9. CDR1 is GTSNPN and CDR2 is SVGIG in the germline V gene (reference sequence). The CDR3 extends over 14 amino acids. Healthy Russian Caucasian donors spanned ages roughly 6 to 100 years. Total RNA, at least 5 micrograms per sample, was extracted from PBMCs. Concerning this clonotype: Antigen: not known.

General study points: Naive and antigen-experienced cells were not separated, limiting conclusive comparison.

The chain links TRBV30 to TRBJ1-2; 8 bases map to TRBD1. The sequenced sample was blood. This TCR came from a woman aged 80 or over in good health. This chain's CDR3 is CAWTGGESKYGYTF. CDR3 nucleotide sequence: TGTGCCTGGACAGGGGGCGAGTCGAAGTATGGCTACACCTTC.